This TCR beta chain was documented in a study of PD-L1 blockade in urothelial cancer. Whole-study context: Male sex and bladder-origin urothelial cancer characterized about 85% of the roughly 30 patients. Patients had been given 0 to 3 earlier chemotherapy regimens.

The CDR3 loop spans 14 amino acids. The V gene lost 6 bases and the J gene lost 4 bases, with 15 bases spanning the gap. CDR1 WSHSY and CDR2 SAAADI come from the germline V gene. Some clones are missing from TCRdb's copy, which holds only in-frame ones; the method was immunoSEQ multiplex PCR. The sample includes approximately 91,000 clones, 75% to 90% of them seen just once. Specified time point: peripheral blood 6 weeks after treatment start. Samples spanned pretreatment and treatment, with 1 to 8 time points per patient. The rearrangement links TRBV10-2 to TRBJ1-1, with D unclear. The material sequenced was PBMCs, taken around atezolizumab (anti-PD-L1) treatment. The origin of this receptor is a man in his 70s with urothelial cancer. This CDR3 is CASSRAEGTTEAFF. CDR3 sequence (DNA): TGCGCCAGCAGCCGAGCGGAGGGTACCACTGAAGCTTTCTTT.